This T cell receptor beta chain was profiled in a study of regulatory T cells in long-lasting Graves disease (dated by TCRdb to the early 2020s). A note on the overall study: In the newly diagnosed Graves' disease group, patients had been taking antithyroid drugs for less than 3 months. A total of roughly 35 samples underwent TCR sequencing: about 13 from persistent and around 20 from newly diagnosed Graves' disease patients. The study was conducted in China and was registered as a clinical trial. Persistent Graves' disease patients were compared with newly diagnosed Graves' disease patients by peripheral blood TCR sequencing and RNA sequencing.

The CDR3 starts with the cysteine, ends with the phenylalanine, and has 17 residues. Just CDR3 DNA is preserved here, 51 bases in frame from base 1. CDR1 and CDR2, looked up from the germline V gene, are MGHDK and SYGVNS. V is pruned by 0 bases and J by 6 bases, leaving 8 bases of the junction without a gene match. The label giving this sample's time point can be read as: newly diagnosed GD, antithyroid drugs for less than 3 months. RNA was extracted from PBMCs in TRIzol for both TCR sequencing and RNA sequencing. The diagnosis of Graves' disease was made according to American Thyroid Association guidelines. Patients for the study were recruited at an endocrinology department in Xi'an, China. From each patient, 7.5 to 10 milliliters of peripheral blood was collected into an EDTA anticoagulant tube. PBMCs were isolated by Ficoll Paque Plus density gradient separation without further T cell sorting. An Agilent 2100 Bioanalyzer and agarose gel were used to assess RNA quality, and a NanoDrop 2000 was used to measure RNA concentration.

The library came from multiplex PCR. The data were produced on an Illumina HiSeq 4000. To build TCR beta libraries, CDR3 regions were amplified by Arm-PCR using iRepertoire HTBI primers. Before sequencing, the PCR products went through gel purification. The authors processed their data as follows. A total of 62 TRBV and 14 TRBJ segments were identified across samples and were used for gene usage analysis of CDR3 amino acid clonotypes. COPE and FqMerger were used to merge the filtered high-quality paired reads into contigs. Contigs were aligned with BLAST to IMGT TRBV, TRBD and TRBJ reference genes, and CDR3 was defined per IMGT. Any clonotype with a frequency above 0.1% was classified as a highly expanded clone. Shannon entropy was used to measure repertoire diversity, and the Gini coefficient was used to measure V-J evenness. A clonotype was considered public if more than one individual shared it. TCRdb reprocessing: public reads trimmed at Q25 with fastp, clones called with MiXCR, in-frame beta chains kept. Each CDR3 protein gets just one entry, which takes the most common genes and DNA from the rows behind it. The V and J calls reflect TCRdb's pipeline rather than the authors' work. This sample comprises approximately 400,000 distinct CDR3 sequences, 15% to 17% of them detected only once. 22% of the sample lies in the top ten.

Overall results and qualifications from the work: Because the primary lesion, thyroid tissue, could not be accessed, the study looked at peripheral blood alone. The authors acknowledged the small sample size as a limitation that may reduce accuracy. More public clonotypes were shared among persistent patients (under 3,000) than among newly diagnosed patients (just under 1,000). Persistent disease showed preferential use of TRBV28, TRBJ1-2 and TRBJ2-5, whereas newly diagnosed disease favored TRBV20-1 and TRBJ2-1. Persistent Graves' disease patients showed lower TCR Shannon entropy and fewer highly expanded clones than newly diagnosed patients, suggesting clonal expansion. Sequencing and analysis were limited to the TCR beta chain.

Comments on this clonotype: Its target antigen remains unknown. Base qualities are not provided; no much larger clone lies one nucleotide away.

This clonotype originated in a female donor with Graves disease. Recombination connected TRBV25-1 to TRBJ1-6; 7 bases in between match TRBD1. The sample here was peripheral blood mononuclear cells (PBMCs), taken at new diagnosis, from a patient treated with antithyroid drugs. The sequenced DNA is TGTGCCAGCAGTGAATATTTCGGGGCAGGGGGTAATTCACCCCTCCACTTT. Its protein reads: CASSEYFGAGGNSPLHF. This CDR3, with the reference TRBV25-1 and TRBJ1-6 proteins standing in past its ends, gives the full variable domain EADIYQTPRYLVIGTGKKITLECSQTMGHDKMYWYQQDPGMELHLIHYSYGVNSTEKGDLSSESTVSRIRTEHFPLTLESARPSHTSQYLCASSEYFGAGGNSPLHFGNGTRLTVT.